The clone carrying this T cell receptor (beta chain) was counted ten times or more. Its matching antigen is unknown. This entry belongs to a study of T cells in Graves' hyperthyroidism and ophthalmopathy. Study outcomes and limitations: Ophthalmopathy got predicted by the model a median approximately 6.4 months before its onset.

TCR beta CDR3 regions were amplified from RNA transcripts. During a first-round RT-PCR of the TCR CDR3, the HTBI primer set was used. One entry per CDR3 protein results from TCRdb running MiXCR on the multiplex PCR reads. This sample carries hundreds of thousands of distinct CDR3 sequences, roughly an eighth of them seen once, and the ten largest clones take roughly 33%. This clonotype was sampled from a woman in her 40s with Graves' ophthalmopathy. Sequencing was performed on blood.

The CDR3: CASSYTHGGQQPQHF. CDR3 DNA sequence: TGTGCCAGCAGTTACACACACGGGGGGCAACAGCCCCAGCATTTT. The chain employs TRBV6-5 and TRBJ1-5, with a possible D match to TRBD1 (6 bases). The V end was cut by 2 bases, the J end by 7 bases, with 15 bases between. This CDR3 is built from 15 residues. Germline V lookup: CDR1 MNHEY, CDR2 SVGAGI.